This TCR beta chain derives from a study of cytomegalovirus exposure and HLA in healthy donors. In the PCR, 60 Vbeta and 13 Jbeta primers were used. Clones were sequenced by immunoSEQ multiplex PCR, and TCRdb holds only the in-frame ones, with some missing. The sample lists approximately 100,000 clones, about 81% occurring once. The J segment lost 5 bases and the V segment lost 3 bases, leaving 6 bases of the junction unmatched. This CDR3 contains 14 residues. Germline V CDR1 and CDR2: SGHAT, FQNNGV. The specimen was PBMCs. The receptor was isolated from a man aged 35-49 years in good health and CMV-seronegative. The rearrangement links TRBV11-2 to TRBJ1-1; 7 positions agree with TRBD1. The CDR3, as DNA: TGTGCCAGCAGCTTTGACCAGGGGGGTACTGAAGCTTTCTTT. Its protein product is CASSFDQGGTEAFF.